The 24 T cell receptor beta chains below were found in one sample sequenced in a study of T cell repertoires in cytomegalovirus infection. TCRdb processed the reads anew with MiXCR; each CDR3 protein has one entry. The data show approximately 260,000 distinct CDR3 sequences, approximately 17% seen once. The sample was CD8+ T cells from PBMCs. These receptors were obtained from a human donor in good health (CMV status not recorded). Some clones in this sample may be carry-over from other donors' samples.

This clonotype showed up just a few times. This rearrangement joins TRBV20-1 to TRBJ1-1; D call uncertain. Germline CDR1 is DFQATT and CDR2 is SNEGSKA (reference sequence). V lost 0 bases, J lost 6 bases, and 14 bases lay in between. The CDR3 spans 14 residues. Here the CDR3 DNA reads TGCAGTGCTAGAGATACGGCAGCTCGGGCTGAAGCTTTCTTT. It codes for CSARDTAARAEAFF.

This clonotype was counted many times. The chain joins TRBV19 to TRBJ1-1; 9 bases match TRBD1. The CDR3 is 14 residues long. Germline lookup yields CDR1 LNHDA and CDR2 SQIVND (reference sequence). Trimming took 3 bases from V and 2 from J; bases not matched to a gene: 1. The CDR3 DNA reads TGTGCCAGTAGTATGGGACAGGGCAACACTGAAGCTTTCTTT. Translated, it gives CASSMGQGNTEAFF.

This clonotype was seen at least ten times. The J gene is TRBJ1-6, the V gene TRBV6-1; TRBD1 agrees at 8 bases. Germline-derived CDR1 and CDR2 are MNHNS and SASEGT. CDR3 length: 15 residues. V shed 3 bases and J 7 bases; nucleotides not matched to a gene: 5. The DNA for the CDR3 is TGTGCCAGCAGTGAGACAGGGGTTTGGAATTCACCCCTCCACTTT. It yields the protein CASSETGVWNSPLHF.

Note on this clonotype: The junction and the germline gene differ at one end; a read error may be behind it. This chain uses TRBV20-1 with TRBJ2-3; possibly TRBD1 for D (6 bases). Germline CDR1 is DFQATT and CDR2 is SNEGSKA (reference sequence). The CDR3 totals 17 residues. The CDR3 bases are TGCAGAGCTATTGACCGGGACAATTTACCTAACACAGATACGCAGTATTTT. Protein: CRAIDRDNLPNTDTQYF.

Notes on this clonotype: An end of the junction does not agree with germline; a read error may underlie this. The rearrangement joins TRBV7-6 to TRBJ2-1, with 15 bases lining up with TRBD2. This CDR3 has 19 residues. Germline-derived CDR1 and CDR2 are SGHVS and FNYEAQ. CDR3 region: CASSRGLAGGHPSSDEQFF. CDR3 nucleotides: TGTGCTAGCAGCCGGGGACTAGCGGGGGGCCACCCAAGCTCCGATGAGCAGTTCTTC.

The table lists this clonotype with a few counts. CDR3 DNA: TGTGCCAGCAGCTCAGGGGGCACTGAGCAGTTCTTC. Translated: CASSSGGTEQFF. The chain combines TRBV5-6 with TRBJ2-1; 8 bases match TRBD1. Germline-derived CDR1 and CDR2 are SGHDT and YYEEEE. After removal of 3 bases from V and 9 bases from J, the junction contained 2 bases not matched to a gene. The CDR3 is made up of 12 amino acids.

Concerning this clonotype: This sequence may be a read error, since a much larger clone differs from it by one base. The chain joins TRBV12-3 or TRBV12-4 to TRBJ1-4, with 8 bases that match TRBD1. This CDR3 comprises 14 residues. After removal of 8 bases from V and 8 bases from J, the junction contained 10 bases not matched to a gene. The CDR3 spells CASGPQGAGEKLFF. CDR3 DNA: TGTGCCAGCGGCCCCCAGGGGGCAGGGGAAAAACTGTTTTTT.

This clonotype was seen more than once but under ten times. The V gene is TRBV12-3 or TRBV12-4, the J gene TRBJ1-3; D is undetermined. The CDR3 sequence is 14 residues long. Trimming cost V 6 bases and J 0 bases, with 9 bases left between them. CDR3 region: CASRTSVSGNTIYF. The CDR3 DNA reads as TGTGCCAGCAGAACTTCCGTCTCTGGAAACACCATATATTTT.

The chain has TRBV12-3 or TRBV12-4 and TRBJ1-3, with D uncertain. The CDR3 extends over 11 amino acids. V was clipped by 7 bases and J by 4 bases, with 5 bases between them. The chain's CDR3 is CASTPGNTIYF. The CDR3 DNA reads as TGTGCCAGCACCCCAGGAAACACCATATATTTT.

Ten or more counts support this clonotype. The chain is built from TRBV7-2 and TRBJ2-2; the D is unclear. This CDR3 is built from 17 residues. Between the trimmed V and J ends, which lost 3 bases and 3 bases, there was a span of 17 bases. Germline V lookup: CDR1 SGHTA, CDR2 FQGNSA. For the CDR3, the DNA is TGTGCCAGCAGCTTCGGAGACGAGGAAGTATACACCGGGGAGCTGTTTTTT. Its translation: CASSFGDEEVYTGELFF.

This clonotype was counted at least ten times. The chain carries TRBV7-6 and TRBJ2-5; D may be TRBD1 (6 bases). Germline CDR1 and CDR2: SGHVS and FNYEAQ. V gave up 3 bases and J gave up 1 base, with 12 bases separating them. This CDR3 has 15 residues. The CDR3 region is CASSFTGSLQETQYF. The CDR3 DNA follows: TGTGCCAGCAGCTTCACAGGGTCGCTCCAAGAGACCCAGTACTTC.

The genes are TRBV7-9 and TRBJ2-7; possibly TRBD1 for D (5 bases). Trimming took off 5 bases at V and 5 bases at J, with 19 bases between the two ends. The CDR3 has 15 amino acids. CDR1 and CDR2 (germline): SEHNR, FQNEAQ (reference sequence). The CDR3 spells CASSPPTASTHEQYF. Here the CDR3 DNA reads TGTGCCAGCAGCCCTCCGACAGCTAGTACTCACGAGCAGTACTTC.

This chain uses TRBV5-6 with TRBJ1-1, with D possibly TRBD1 on 6 matching bases. The CDR3 is made up of 18 amino acids. The V and J ends lost 4 bases and 0 bases respectively, with 22 bases between them. Germline CDR1 SGHDT, CDR2 YYEEEE. The chain's CDR3 is CASSPMVSGAHVNTEAFF. Written as DNA, the CDR3 is TGTGCCAGCAGCCCGATGGTGTCAGGGGCCCATGTGAACACTGAAGCTTTCTTT.

V gene TRBV19 combines with J gene TRBJ2-2; a weak D match, TRBD1 (5 bases). CDR3 length: 15 residues. Germline V gives CDR1 LNHDA, CDR2 SQIVND (reference sequence). Trimming took off 7 bases at V and 1 base at J, with 13 bases between the two ends. The CDR3 nucleotides read TGTGCCAGTACCCCCATGGGGCTGAACACCGGGGAGCTGTTTTTT. This gives the protein CASTPMGLNTGELFF.

This clonotype came up a few times. This rearrangement joins TRBV25-1 to TRBJ2-7; the match to TRBD1 covers 7 bases. The trim removed 5 bases at V and 4 bases at J, leaving 17 bases unmatched. Germline V gene sequence: CDR1 MGHDK, CDR2 SYGVNS. This CDR3 is 17 amino acids long. CDR3 sequence reads: CASSLTGMAPGEYEQYF. The CDR3 DNA sequence: TGTGCCAGCAGTTTGACAGGGATGGCGCCCGGAGAATACGAGCAGTACTTC.

In this sample, this clonotype turned up a few times. This sequence joins TRBV6-2 or TRBV6-3 and TRBJ1-5; D ambiguous. Trimming took 4 bases from V and 0 from J, leaving 10 bases between them. Per germline, CDR1 MNHEY and CDR2 SVGEGT. This CDR3 contains 15 residues. The CDR3 region has the DNA TGTGCCAGCAGTTCAAGTAGATATAGCAATCAGCCCCAGCATTTT. Amino acid sequence: CASSSSRYSNQPQHF.

There are many counts of this clonotype. The chain is built from TRBV7-8 and TRBJ2-7; 7 bases fit TRBD1. CDR3 length: 13 amino acids. J was trimmed by 2 bases and V by 5 bases; bases with no gene match: 3. Germline V gene data show CDR1 as SGHVS and CDR2 as FQNEAQ. CDR3 region: CASSRDRTYEQYF. The CDR3 coding sequence is TGTGCCAGCAGCCGGGACAGAACCTACGAGCAGTACTTC.

The rearrangement uses TRBV10-3 and TRBJ1-1; 8 bases fit TRBD1. The length of the CDR3 is 15 residues. The germline V gene has CDR1 ENHRY and CDR2 SYGVKD. The V and J ends lost 4 bases and 0 bases, in that order; junction bases with no gene match: 4. The CDR3 DNA reads TGTGCCATCAGTGGTACAGGGGGATTGAACACTGAAGCTTTCTTT. The encoded protein is CAISGTGGLNTEAFF.

This clonotype was seen more than once but under ten times. The genes are TRBV6-6 and TRBJ1-5; TRBD1 agrees at 8 bases. Germline assignment: CDR1 MNHNY and CDR2 SVGAGI (reference sequence). V lost 4 bases to trimming and J lost 6 bases; unmatched junction nucleotides: 5. The CDR3 totals 14 residues. This CDR3 reads CASSSGQGGQPQHF. CDR3 nucleotide sequence: TGTGCCAGCAGTTCCGGACAGGGAGGTCAGCCCCAGCATTTT.

This clonotype was counted many times. This rearrangement joins TRBV7-2 to TRBJ2-2, with unresolved D. The CDR3 spans 15 residues. Germline CDR1 reads SGHTA; CDR2 reads FQGNSA. Trimming left V 5 bases short and J 5 bases short, with 15 bases between. The DNA of the CDR3 is TGTGCCAGCAGCCCCACGATGGGTTTGACCGGGGAGCTGTTTTTT. Translating gives CASSPTMGLTGELFF.

The sample holds a few counts of this clonotype. This rearrangement joins TRBV7-9 to TRBJ1-4, with D unclear. Trimming removed 7 bases at V and 6 bases at J, with 15 bases between. The germline V gene has CDR1 SEHNR and CDR2 FQNEAQ (reference sequence). The CDR3 consists of 14 residues. This chain's CDR3 is CASTPPGRDEKLFF. CDR3 DNA sequence: TGTGCCAGCACCCCCCCCGGGAGGGATGAAAAACTGTTTTTT. The full variable domain, with the rest looked up from reference TRBV7-9 and TRBJ1-4, is DTGVSQNPRHKITKRGQNVTFRCDPISEHNRLYWYRQTLGQGPEFLTYFQNEAQLEKSRLLSDRFSAERPKGSFSTLEIQRTEQGDSAMYLCASTPPGRDEKLFFGSGTQLSVL.

In this sample, this clonotype turned up many times. The genes are TRBV4-1 and TRBJ2-7; either TRBD1 or TRBD2 may supply D (5 bases each). This CDR3 is 14 amino acids long. The germline CDR1 and CDR2 sequences are MGHRA and YSYEKL. V was shortened by 4 bases and J by 6 bases, with 16 bases between the two germline ends. CDR3 DNA sequence: TGCGCCAGCAGCCGAGGGACCGACCCACTCGAGCAGTACTTC. Residues: CASSRGTDPLEQYF.

This clonotype was found many times. This chain joins TRBV7-6 and TRBJ2-7; 7 nucleotides align to TRBD1. The CDR3 has 14 amino acids. Per germline, CDR1 SGHVS and CDR2 FNYEAQ. V shed 3 bases and J 4 bases; nucleotides not matched to a gene: 6. DNA of the CDR3: TGTGCCAGCAGCTTGGGACAGCTTTCGTACGAGCAGTACTTC. The encoded protein is CASSLGQLSYEQYF.

The chain uses TRBV6-2 or TRBV6-3 and TRBJ2-1; no firm D call. With 5 bases removed from V and 4 bases from J, the gap between germline ends came to 21 bases. CDR1 and CDR2 (germline): MNHEY, SVGEGT. The CDR3 loop spans 17 amino acids. CDR3: CASSRSGMADTYNEQFF. The DNA of the CDR3 is TGTGCCAGCAGTAGATCCGGTATGGCAGATACTTACAATGAGCAGTTCTTC.